This record looks at one TCR beta chain sequence and its context. It has no known antigen specificity. No quality values exist for individual bases; no much larger clone is one base distant. Cut back by 2 bases and 5 bases, the V and J ends lie 4 bases apart. The germline V gene specifies SNHLY as CDR1 and FYNNEI as CDR2. The cysteine opens and the phenylalanine closes a CDR3 of 12 amino acids. The DNA shown is the 36-base CDR3, in frame from base 1. Using the deep immunoSEQ assay, TCR CDR3 regions were amplified from genomic DNA by multiplex PCR. Extracted genomic DNA from each cell subset was distributed evenly across all wells of several immunoSEQ 96-well plates, and each plate was treated as a replicate. For sorted subsets, each replicate PCR was loaded with roughly 0.2 ug genomic DNA, equivalent to 30,000 or so T cell genomes. Purified libraries were measured with a Qubit 3.0 fluorometer, size-checked on a Bioanalyzer 2100, and measured again with the KAPA Library Quantification kit. A separate single-read 150-cycle Illumina NextSeq 550 flow cell was used to sequence each immunoSEQ 96-well plate. On the authors' methods: The immunoSEQ output contained only junctional sequences without quality scores, so filtering could not match that applied to full-length reads. Sequences were annotated with PyIR, a Python wrapper for IgBLAST v1.9, using IMGT germline references to assign V/J genes and CDR3. Reads were filtered out if the reads had weak V/J assignments (E-value above 1e-6), no CDR3, stop codons, out-of-frame junctions, or ambiguous translated residues. A V3J clonotype was defined by an identical inferred V gene, J gene, and CDR3 amino acid sequence. To compute the percentage overlap between repertoires, the number of shared unique clonotypes was divided by the size of the smaller repertoire. RTK rarefaction, the Chao1 estimator, and Recon v2.1 estimates of unobserved clonotypes were used to assess repertoire richness. Generation probabilities for all TCRbeta clonotypes obtained by the gDNA method from four donors were computed using OLGA. As stored in TCRdb, this immuneACCESS dataset retains in-frame rearrangements with V and J assigned. A fraction of the clones does not appear; measured against another copy, unresolved V genes explain less than half of the discrepancy, and the remainder lacks a known reason. That table supplies the V and J calls and clone size; D and trimming were determined from the DNA. In all, the sample holds around 600,000 clones, and about 97% of those were seen once. Roughly 0.05% of the sample is in the top ten clones.

This record comes from a study of shared clonotypes between healthy human individuals (TCRdb year 2020). Looking at the study overall: A couple of women and a few men aged 18 to 49 years were included in the cohort. For each donor, three plates each were used for CD4 naive and CD4 memory, two plates were used for CD8 naive, and one plate was used for CD8 memory. To estimate repertoire size and how much clonotype sharing occurs between individuals, the study deeply sequenced the blood TCR repertoires of five healthy adults. Different laboratories and diverse techniques were used to prepare libraries and sequence TCR repertoires, to increase sequencing depth and limit assay-specific biases. Per donor, leukapheresis produced somewhere between about 0.9 and 9 billion PBMCs. What the authors observed across the whole study: Higher generation probabilities were observed for clonotypes shared by all four sorted-subset donors than for non-shared clonotypes. Around 5% of naive CD4, 3.5% of naive CD8, roughly 2.5% of memory CD4, and 0.4% of memory CD8 clonotypes were shared across several donors. Pairwise subsampling indicated that sequencing depth was expected to affect the degree of clonotype sharing among donors. Estimated clonotype richness was generally larger for naive than for memory subsets. Sampling was limited to blood, and TCR repertoires in tissue likely differ from TCR repertoires in blood. The genetic and exposure-history diversity represented was limited by the small number of donors. Incomplete sequencing was indicated by rarefaction of sorted-subset datasets, despite the large sequencing depth.

Donors were healthy HIV-negative adults with no recently reported acute infections or vaccinations. All donors were Caucasian adults living in Nashville, Tennessee, USA. Magnetic negative selection was used to enrich CD4+ T cells, after which naive cells were positively selected on CD45RA and the negative fraction became the memory subset. Blood was obtained by leukapheresis, after which PBMCs were separated by Ficoll-Histopaque density gradient centrifugation and cryopreserved in liquid nitrogen vapor phase. Analytical flow cytometry was used to check the purity and quantity of every magnetically sorted T cell population. From each sorted fraction, genomic DNA was isolated and quantified by UV absorbance on a Nanodrop 2000c.

Sequencing was performed on naive CD4+ T cells sorted from blood. The label giving this sample's cell subset or site can be read as: CD45RA+ positively selected. The rearrangement joined TRBV2 to TRBJ2-1, with the D gene too uncertain to name. This clonotype was obtained from a woman aged 30 to 39 in good health. The CDR3 region: CASSEQNNEQFF. The base sequence is TGTGCCAGCAGTGAACAGAACAATGAGCAGTTCTTC.